One sample yielded the 15 T cell receptor beta chains listed below, sequenced in a study of blood T cell repertoires in COVID-19. Assay: immunoSEQ multiplex PCR; the TCRdb copy retains only in-frame clones and omits some. The sample includes about 270,000 clones, 80% to 95% of them seen just once. The sample taken for sequencing was PBMCs or T cells enriched from blood (not recorded which). The receptors here all came from a man aged 40-50 years who had been exposed to COVID-19.

The chain is built from TRBV27 and TRBJ1-1, with a weak D call TRBD1 (5 bases). This CDR3 has 14 amino acids. Trimming removed 0 bases at V and 7 bases at J, with 12 bases between. Germline V gene lookup returns CDR1 MNHEY and CDR2 SMNVEV (reference sequence). CDR3 nucleotides: TGTGCCAGCAGTTTATCGTGGGGGAGGAGTGAAGCTTTCTTT. Encoded protein: CASSLSWGRSEAFF.

The J gene is TRBJ1-5, the V gene TRBV28; TRBD1 might be the D (5 bases). The CDR3 spans 11 residues. The V gene's germline CDR1 is MDHEN and CDR2 SYDVKM. Deletions cut 1 base from V and 12 bases from J, with 7 bases between. CDR3 in DNA: TGTGCCAGCAGTTTATTAGGGGACCAGCATTTT. Its protein is CASSLLGDQHF.

This chain uses TRBV11-2 with TRBJ2-5, with 12 bases aligning to TRBD2. CDR1 is SGHAT, CDR2 FQNNGV, per germline. J gave up 5 bases and V 5 bases, and 6 bases lay outside the gene matches. The CDR3 loop spans 15 amino acids. The CDR3 spells CASSKGLAGSETQYF. The CDR3, as DNA: TGTGCCAGCAGCAAAGGACTAGCGGGAAGCGAGACCCAGTACTTC. Complete variable domain (other parts from reference TRBV11-2 and TRBJ2-5): EAGVAQSPRYKIIEKRQSVAFWCNPISGHATLYWYQQILGQGPKLLIQFQNNGVVDDSQLPKDRFSAERLKGVDSTLKIQPAKLEDSAVYLCASSKGLAGSETQYFGPGTRLLVL.

This chain uses TRBV9 with TRBJ1-3; unclear D gene. Germline values: CDR1 SGDLS, CDR2 YYNGEE. The CDR3 is 15 amino acids. The V and J ends lost 1 base and 2 bases respectively, with 10 bases between them. CDR3 residues: CASSVSEGAGNTIYF. CDR3 DNA: TGTGCCAGCAGCGTATCGGAGGGTGCTGGAAACACCATATATTTT.

The chain uses TRBV19 and TRBJ2-5, with 7 positions matching TRBD2. This CDR3 spans 15 amino acids. V was pared by 6 bases and J by 4 bases, with 11 bases of the junction left unmatched. The V gene's germline CDR1 is LNHDA and CDR2 SQIVND (reference sequence). The CDR3 DNA is TGTGCCAGTAGGGTCGGAACGGGAGGACGAGAGACCCAGTACTTC. This codes for CASRVGTGGRETQYF.

This clone was counted between two and nine times. This sequence joins TRBV19 and TRBJ2-2; 7 bases align to TRBD1. Germline V lookup: CDR1 LNHDA, CDR2 SQIVND (reference sequence). CDR3 length equals 14 residues. V lost 6 bases to trimming and J lost 2 bases; unmatched junction nucleotides: 3. CDR3 in DNA: TGTGCCAGTAGGACAGGGTACAACACCGGGGAGCTGTTTTTT. Its translation: CASRTGYNTGELFF.

V usage is TRBV28 and J usage is TRBJ2-7, with 7 bases matching TRBD1. Germline V CDR1 and CDR2: MDHEN, SYDVKM. Losses at the gene ends were 9 bases for V and 2 bases for J; bases not matched to a gene: 4. The CDR3 runs 12 residues. The CDR3 DNA is TGTGCCAGTCGACAGGGAGCCTACGAGCAGTACTTC. It encodes CASRQGAYEQYF.

The CDR3 region is CASSLGSSRGYTF. The CDR3, as DNA: TGTGCCAGCAGCCTTGGCTCTTCCAGGGGCTACACCTTC. The chain carries TRBV7-9 and TRBJ1-2; D gene ambiguous. The CDR3 has 13 residues. The germline V gene encodes CDR1 SEHNR and CDR2 FQNEAQ (reference sequence). The V end lost 5 bases, the J end lost 8 bases, and 15 bases lay between the germline ends.

The chain couples TRBV18 to TRBJ2-4, with D perhaps matching TRBD1 (5 bases). CDR3 length equals 16 residues. Germline loops: CDR1 KGHSH, CDR2 LQKENI. V lost 0 bases and J lost 6, with 15 bases in between. The CDR3 loop is CASSPPNRSFGNIQYF. The CDR3 DNA reads as TGTGCCAGCTCACCACCGAACAGGTCGTTTGGAAACATTCAGTACTTC.

CDR3 bases: TGTGCCAGCAGCGCCGTTAGCGGGTATAGCACAGATACGCAGTATTTT. Translating gives CASSAVSGYSTDTQYF. The rearrangement uses TRBV5-4 and TRBJ2-3, with 7 bases lining up with TRBD2. The germline V gene has CDR1 SGHNT and CDR2 YYREEE (reference sequence). The length of the CDR3 is 16 residues. Trimming removed 4 bases from V and 0 bases from J; junction bases left unmatched: 8.

The chain employs TRBV21-1 and TRBJ1-5. TRBV21-1 is listed as a pseudogene. This CDR3 spans 17 amino acids. CDR3 in amino acids: CASSKEVDAASNQPQHF. The DNA of the CDR3 is TGTGCCAGCAGCAAAGAGGTCGACGCAGCGAGCAATCAGCCCCAGCATTTT.

The chain uses TRBV7-9 and TRBJ2-5, with 9 bases matching TRBD1. Germline CDR1 is SEHNR and CDR2 is FQNEAQ (reference sequence). The ends lost 5 bases at V and 2 bases at J; junction bases unmatched: 6. The CDR3 sequence is 15 residues long. The CDR3 spells CASSPRGTGQETQYF. CDR3 in DNA: TGTGCCAGCAGCCCCCGGGGGACAGGGCAAGAGACCCAGTACTTC.

This clone has only one observation. This chain uses TRBV24-1 with TRBJ2-1; tentative D call: TRBD1 (6 bases). The CDR3 loop spans 13 amino acids. Trimming stripped 1 base from V and 7 bases from J, with 7 bases between. CDR1 KGHDR and CDR2 SFDVKD come from the germline V gene. CDR3 sequence reads: CATSDFQGNEQFF. DNA of the CDR3: TGTGCCACCAGTGATTTTCAGGGGAATGAGCAGTTCTTC.

The J gene is TRBJ2-7, the V gene TRBV10-3; TRBD2 matches at 14 bases. After removal of 10 bases from V and 6 bases from J, the junction contained 5 bases not matched to a gene. This CDR3 region has 13 residues. Germline V gene lookup returns CDR1 ENHRY and CDR2 SYGVKD. DNA of the CDR3: TGTGCCACCCTCGGACTAGCGGGAGGCGAGCAGTACTTC. This codes for CATLGLAGGEQYF.

In this sample, this clone turned up once. The chain carries TRBV19 and TRBJ1-5; D not resolved. CDR3 length: 14 amino acids. Trimming pared 3 bases from V and 7 bases from J, leaving 13 bases between. The germline CDR1 and CDR2 sequences are LNHDA and SQIVND (reference sequence). CDR3 nucleotide sequence: TGTGCCAGTAGTATGGTTGGCGGCTGGCAGCCCCAGCATTTT. As protein: CASSMVGGWQPQHF.